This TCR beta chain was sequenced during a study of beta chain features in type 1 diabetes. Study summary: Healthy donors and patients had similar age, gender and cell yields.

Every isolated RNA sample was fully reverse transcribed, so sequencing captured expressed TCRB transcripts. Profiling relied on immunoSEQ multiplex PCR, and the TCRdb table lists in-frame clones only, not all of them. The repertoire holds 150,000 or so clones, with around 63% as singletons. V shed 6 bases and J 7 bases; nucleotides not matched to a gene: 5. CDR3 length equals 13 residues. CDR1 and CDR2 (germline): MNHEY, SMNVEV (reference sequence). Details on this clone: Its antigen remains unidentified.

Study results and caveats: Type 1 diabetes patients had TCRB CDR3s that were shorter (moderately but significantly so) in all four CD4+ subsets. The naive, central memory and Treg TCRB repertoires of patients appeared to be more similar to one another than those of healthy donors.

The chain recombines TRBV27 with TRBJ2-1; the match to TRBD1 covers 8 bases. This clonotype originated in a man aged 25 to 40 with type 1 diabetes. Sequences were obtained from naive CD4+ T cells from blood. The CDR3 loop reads CASRPTGGNEQFF. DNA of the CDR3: TGTGCCAGCAGACCTACAGGGGGTAATGAGCAGTTCTTC.